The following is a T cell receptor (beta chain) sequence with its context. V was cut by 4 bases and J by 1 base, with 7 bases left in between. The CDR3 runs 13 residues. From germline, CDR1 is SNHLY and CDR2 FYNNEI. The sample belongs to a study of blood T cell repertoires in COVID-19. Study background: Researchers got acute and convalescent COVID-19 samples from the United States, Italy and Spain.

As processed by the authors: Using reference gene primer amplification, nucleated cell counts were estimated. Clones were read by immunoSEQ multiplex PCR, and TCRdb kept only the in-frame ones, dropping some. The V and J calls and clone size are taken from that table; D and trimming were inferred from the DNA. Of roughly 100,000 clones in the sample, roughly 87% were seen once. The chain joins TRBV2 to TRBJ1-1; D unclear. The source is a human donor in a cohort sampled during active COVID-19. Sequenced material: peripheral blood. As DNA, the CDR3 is TGTGCCAGCAGTGTTGAGGGGAACACTGAAGCTTTCTTT. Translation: CASSVEGNTEAFF. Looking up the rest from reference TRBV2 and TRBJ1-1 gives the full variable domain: EPEVTQTPSHQVTQMGQEVILRCVPISNHLYFYWYRQILGQKVEFLVSFYNNEISEKSEIFDDQFSVERPDGSNFTLKIRSTKLEDSAMYFCASSVEGNTEAFFGQGTRLTVV.